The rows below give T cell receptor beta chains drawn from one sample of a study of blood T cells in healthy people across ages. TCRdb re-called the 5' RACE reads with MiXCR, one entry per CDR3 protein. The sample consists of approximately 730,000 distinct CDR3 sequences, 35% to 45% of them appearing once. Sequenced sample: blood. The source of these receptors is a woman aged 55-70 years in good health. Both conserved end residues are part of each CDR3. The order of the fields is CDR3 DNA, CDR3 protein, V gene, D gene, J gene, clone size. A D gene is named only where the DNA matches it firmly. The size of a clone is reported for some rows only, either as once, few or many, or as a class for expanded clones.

cdr3_nt: TGTGCCAGCAGTTACAACGACAGGGGCAATCAGCCCCAGCATTTT; cdr3_aa: CASSYNDRGNQPQHF; v_call: TRBV6-6; d_call: TRBD1; j_call: TRBJ1-5; clone_size: -
cdr3_nt: TGTGCCAGCAGCTTAGCACTCGGGTCCGTCTCCTACGAGCAGTACTTC; cdr3_aa: CASSLALGSVSYEQYF; v_call: TRBV7-2; d_call: -; j_call: TRBJ2-7; clone_size: few
cdr3_nt: TGCAGTGCTAGCCCTAGCGTGGGGAGTTGGACAGATACGCAGTATTTT; cdr3_aa: CSASPSVGSWTDTQYF; v_call: TRBV20-1; d_call: -; j_call: TRBJ2-3; clone_size: many
cdr3_nt: TGCGCCAGCAGCTTGGAGGCTAGCGGGAGATGGTATCACGAGCAGTACTTC; cdr3_aa: CASSLEASGRWYHEQYF; v_call: TRBV5-1; d_call: TRBD2; j_call: TRBJ2-7; clone_size: -
cdr3_nt: TGTGCCAGCAGTTTCGGGACGATCCCCTACGAGCAGTACTTC; cdr3_aa: CASSFGTIPYEQYF; v_call: TRBV12-3/TRBV12-4; d_call: -; j_call: TRBJ2-7; clone_size: -
cdr3_nt: TGTGCCTGGAGTGTTCGGGGGCTTTACAATGAGCAGTTCTTC; cdr3_aa: CAWSVRGLYNEQFF; v_call: TRBV30; d_call: -; j_call: TRBJ2-1; clone_size: -
cdr3_nt: TGTGCCAGCAGTATACACGACTCTGGGGCCAACGTCCTGACTTTC; cdr3_aa: CASSIHDSGANVLTF; v_call: TRBV28; d_call: -; j_call: TRBJ2-6; clone_size: few
cdr3_nt: TGTGCCATTGGAGGGGACAGGGAGACCCAGTACTTC; cdr3_aa: CAIGGDRETQYF; v_call: TRBV2; d_call: TRBD1; j_call: TRBJ2-5; clone_size: few
cdr3_nt: TGCAGTGCTACCCTGGCCAACTATGGCTACACCTTC; cdr3_aa: CSATLANYGYTF; v_call: TRBV20-1; d_call: -; j_call: TRBJ1-2; clone_size: few
cdr3_nt: TGCGCCAGCAGCCAAGTAGATATGGGACTAGCCGACAATGAGCAGTTCTTC; cdr3_aa: CASSQVDMGLADNEQFF; v_call: TRBV4-1; d_call: TRBD2; j_call: TRBJ2-1; clone_size: -
cdr3_nt: TGTGCCAGCAGCCAAGGGACCGTGAACACTGAAGCTTTCTTT; cdr3_aa: CASSQGTVNTEAFF; v_call: TRBV3-1; d_call: -; j_call: TRBJ1-1; clone_size: many
cdr3_nt: TGTGCCAGCTCACCAGGGACAGGGTTCGGCAATCAGCCCCAGCATTTT; cdr3_aa: CASSPGTGFGNQPQHF; v_call: TRBV18; d_call: TRBD1; j_call: TRBJ1-5; clone_size: -
cdr3_nt: TGCAGTGCTAAGGTTAGCGGGAGGACCGGCGAGCAGTACTTC; cdr3_aa: CSAKVSGRTGEQYF; v_call: TRBV20-1; d_call: TRBD2; j_call: TRBJ2-7; clone_size: few
cdr3_nt: TGCGCCAGCAGCATTGGAGAGAATCAGCCCCAGCATTTT; cdr3_aa: CASSIGENQPQHF; v_call: TRBV5-1; d_call: -; j_call: TRBJ1-5; clone_size: -
cdr3_nt: TGCAGCGTTAGCGAGACCTCAGGAAAACTGTTTTTT; cdr3_aa: CSVSETSGKLFF; v_call: TRBV29-1; d_call: -; j_call: TRBJ1-4; clone_size: -
cdr3_nt: TGTGCCAGCAGTAGACGAGCGGGAGGGTACGAGCAGTACTTC; cdr3_aa: CASSRRAGGYEQYF; v_call: TRBV12-3/TRBV12-4; d_call: TRBD2; j_call: TRBJ2-7; clone_size: few
cdr3_nt: TGCAGCGTTGGACAATATGGCTACACCTTC; cdr3_aa: CSVGQYGYTF; v_call: TRBV29-1; d_call: -; j_call: TRBJ1-2; clone_size: few
cdr3_nt: TGTGCCAGCACGTCCAGGGGCGGGGGCCAAGAGACCCAGTACTTC; cdr3_aa: CASTSRGGGQETQYF; v_call: TRBV9; d_call: -; j_call: TRBJ2-5; clone_size: -
cdr3_nt: TGCAGTGCCAAAATGGGAGGGAGCACTGAAGCTTTCTTT; cdr3_aa: CSAKMGGSTEAFF; v_call: TRBV20-1; d_call: -; j_call: TRBJ1-1; clone_size: -
cdr3_nt: TGTGCCAGCAGCCGGGGGACTAGCGGGAGGACCGGGGAGCTGTTTTTT; cdr3_aa: CASSRGTSGRTGELFF; v_call: TRBV3-1; d_call: TRBD2; j_call: TRBJ2-2; clone_size: -
cdr3_nt: TGTGCCAGCAGCTCGAGGCAACCGGGACCAGCGGGAGGTGAGCAGTTCTTC; cdr3_aa: CASSSRQPGPAGGEQFF; v_call: TRBV7-2; d_call: TRBD2; j_call: TRBJ2-1; clone_size: -
cdr3_nt: TGTGCCAGCAGCCTGGGACAGGGGGCAGAAGGAGGGAGTCGGTTCTTC; cdr3_aa: CASSLGQGAEGGSRFF; v_call: TRBV6-5; d_call: TRBD1; j_call: TRBJ2-1; clone_size: -
cdr3_nt: TGTGCCAGCAGCAACCGACAGGGGGCGGGGGAGCAGTACTTC; cdr3_aa: CASSNRQGAGEQYF; v_call: TRBV7-2; d_call: TRBD1; j_call: TRBJ2-5; clone_size: few
cdr3_nt: TGTGCCAGCAGCGTAGGGTTACCATCTAGCACAGATACGCAGTATTTT; cdr3_aa: CASSVGLPSSTDTQYF; v_call: TRBV9; d_call: -; j_call: TRBJ2-3; clone_size: once
cdr3_nt: TGCGCCAGCAGCTGGACAGGGGCGAGGGAGCAGTACTTC; cdr3_aa: CASSWTGAREQYF; v_call: TRBV5-1; d_call: TRBD1; j_call: TRBJ2-5; clone_size: many
cdr3_nt: TGTGCCAGCAGCTTATCGACAGGGGGCGACACTGAAGCTTTCTTT; cdr3_aa: CASSLSTGGDTEAFF; v_call: TRBV7-9; d_call: TRBD1; j_call: TRBJ1-1; clone_size: few
cdr3_nt: TGTGCCAGCAGCTTGGAGAACAGGGGGAATGGCTACACCTTC; cdr3_aa: CASSLENRGNGYTF; v_call: TRBV5-4; d_call: TRBD1; j_call: TRBJ1-2; clone_size: -
cdr3_nt: TGTGCCAGCAGATGGGGCGGATCCTCCTACGAGCAGTACTTC; cdr3_aa: CASRWGGSSYEQYF; v_call: TRBV27; d_call: -; j_call: TRBJ2-7; clone_size: few
cdr3_nt: TGTGCCACACGGACTAGCGGGGGGAAAATCCAAGAGACCCAGTACTTC; cdr3_aa: CATRTSGGKIQETQYF; v_call: TRBV10-3; d_call: TRBD2; j_call: TRBJ2-5; clone_size: few
cdr3_nt: TGTGCCAGCACTAGCGGGGGGGCTGTTGATACGCAGTATTTT; cdr3_aa: CASTSGGAVDTQYF; v_call: TRBV9; d_call: TRBD2; j_call: TRBJ2-3; clone_size: few
cdr3_nt: TGTGCCAAAACAGGGGTCGAGCAGTACTTC; cdr3_aa: CAKTGVEQYF; v_call: TRBV19; d_call: TRBD1; j_call: TRBJ2-7; clone_size: few
cdr3_nt: TGTGCCTGCAGCACCCGACTAGCGGGAGAAGGCGAGCAGTACTTC; cdr3_aa: CACSTRLAGEGEQYF; v_call: TRBV3-1; d_call: TRBD2; j_call: TRBJ2-7; clone_size: -
cdr3_nt: TGTGCCAGCAGCCCGTCCGGGACTACTCCGGGTGAGCAGTTCTTC; cdr3_aa: CASSPSGTTPGEQFF; v_call: TRBV7-9; d_call: TRBD2; j_call: TRBJ2-1; clone_size: -
cdr3_nt: TGTGCCAGCAGTCCCGGGAGGGGGGGCACAGATACGCAGTATTTT; cdr3_aa: CASSPGRGGTDTQYF; v_call: TRBV6-4; d_call: TRBD2; j_call: TRBJ2-3; clone_size: -
cdr3_nt: TGTGCCAGCAGCCAGGGACGGATGCAGTTCTTC; cdr3_aa: CASSQGRMQFF; v_call: TRBV14; d_call: -; j_call: TRBJ2-1; clone_size: -
cdr3_nt: TGTGCCAGCAGTTTATTCTCCGAGGGATCTTCAGGAAAACTGTTTTTT; cdr3_aa: CASSLFSEGSSGKLFF; v_call: TRBV27; d_call: -; j_call: TRBJ1-4; clone_size: -
cdr3_nt: TGTGCCAGCAGCGTAGACCCAAGCTCCTATAATTCACCCCTCCACTTT; cdr3_aa: CASSVDPSSYNSPLHF; v_call: TRBV9; d_call: -; j_call: TRBJ1-6; clone_size: -
cdr3_nt: TGTGCCAGCAGCTTAGCCCCGACAGGGAACAATCAGCCCCAGCATTTT; cdr3_aa: CASSLAPTGNNQPQHF; v_call: TRBV7-8; d_call: TRBD1; j_call: TRBJ1-5; clone_size: few
cdr3_nt: TGTGCCAGTAGTGCGCAGACAGGGGGCGAATTAGCTTTCTTT; cdr3_aa: CASSAQTGGELAFF; v_call: TRBV19; d_call: TRBD1; j_call: TRBJ1-1; clone_size: -
cdr3_nt: TGTGCCGGTAGGGACTATCAAGAGACCCAGTACTTC; cdr3_aa: CAGRDYQETQYF; v_call: TRBV6-1; d_call: TRBD2; j_call: TRBJ2-5; clone_size: few
cdr3_nt: TGTGCCAGCAGCTTAGACGGTGGATTCACAGATACGCAGTATTTT; cdr3_aa: CASSLDGGFTDTQYF; v_call: TRBV7-2; d_call: -; j_call: TRBJ2-3; clone_size: many
cdr3_nt: TGCGCCAGCAGCCGGATTGGGGAGGGAGACCACGAGCAGTACTTC; cdr3_aa: CASSRIGEGDHEQYF; v_call: TRBV4-3; d_call: TRBD2; j_call: TRBJ2-7; clone_size: -
cdr3_nt: TGTGCCAGCACCGGTAATGAAGGGGGCCCAAACTATGGCTACACCTTC; cdr3_aa: CASTGNEGGPNYGYTF; v_call: TRBV28; d_call: TRBD1; j_call: TRBJ1-2; clone_size: many
cdr3_nt: TGTGCCAGCAGCCAAGAACTAGCGGGAAATGAGCAGTTCTTC; cdr3_aa: CASSQELAGNEQFF; v_call: TRBV4-2; d_call: TRBD2; j_call: TRBJ2-1; clone_size: many
cdr3_nt: TGCAGTGCTAGAGATTATGGGGGGCTAAGTATCTATGAGCAGTTCTTC; cdr3_aa: CSARDYGGLSIYEQFF; v_call: TRBV20-1; d_call: -; j_call: TRBJ2-1; clone_size: -
cdr3_nt: TGCGCCAGCAGCTTGGTTGGGGGCAATGAGCAGTTCTTC; cdr3_aa: CASSLVGGNEQFF; v_call: TRBV5-1; d_call: -; j_call: TRBJ2-1; clone_size: many
cdr3_nt: TGTGCCAGCTCACCCACCCCCGAGATACAAGAGACCCAGTACTTC; cdr3_aa: CASSPTPEIQETQYF; v_call: TRBV18; d_call: -; j_call: TRBJ2-5; clone_size: -